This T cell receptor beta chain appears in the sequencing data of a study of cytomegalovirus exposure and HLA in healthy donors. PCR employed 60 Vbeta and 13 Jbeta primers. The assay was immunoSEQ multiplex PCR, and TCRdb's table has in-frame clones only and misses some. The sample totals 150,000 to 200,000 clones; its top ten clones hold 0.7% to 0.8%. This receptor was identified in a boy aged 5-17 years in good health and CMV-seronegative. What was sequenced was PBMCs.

The CDR3 nucleotides are TGTGCCAGCAGTTACGGCACAGGTGAAGCTTTCTTT. This gives the protein CASSYGTGEAFF. This sequence joins TRBV6-5 and TRBJ1-1; D is perhaps TRBD1 (5 bases). In germline, CDR1 is MNHEY, CDR2 SVGAGI. The germline V and J ends were trimmed by 2 bases and 7 bases, with 8 bases remaining between them. This CDR3 is built from 12 residues.